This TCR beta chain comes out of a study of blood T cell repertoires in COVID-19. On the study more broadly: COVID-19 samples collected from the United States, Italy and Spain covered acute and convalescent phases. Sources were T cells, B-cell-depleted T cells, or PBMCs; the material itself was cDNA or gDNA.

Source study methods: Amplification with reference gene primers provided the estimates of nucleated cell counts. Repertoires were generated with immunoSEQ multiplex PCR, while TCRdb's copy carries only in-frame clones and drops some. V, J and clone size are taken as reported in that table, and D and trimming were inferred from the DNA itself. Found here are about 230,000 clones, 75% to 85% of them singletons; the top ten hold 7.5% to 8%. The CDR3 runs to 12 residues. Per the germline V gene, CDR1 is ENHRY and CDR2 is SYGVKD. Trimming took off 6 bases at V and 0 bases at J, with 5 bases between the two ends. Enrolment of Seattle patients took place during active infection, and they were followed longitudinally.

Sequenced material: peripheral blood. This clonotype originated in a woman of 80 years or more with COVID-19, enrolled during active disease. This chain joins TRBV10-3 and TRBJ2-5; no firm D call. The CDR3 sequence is CAISQYQETQYF. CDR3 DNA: TGTGCCATCAGCCAGTACCAAGAGACCCAGTACTTC.